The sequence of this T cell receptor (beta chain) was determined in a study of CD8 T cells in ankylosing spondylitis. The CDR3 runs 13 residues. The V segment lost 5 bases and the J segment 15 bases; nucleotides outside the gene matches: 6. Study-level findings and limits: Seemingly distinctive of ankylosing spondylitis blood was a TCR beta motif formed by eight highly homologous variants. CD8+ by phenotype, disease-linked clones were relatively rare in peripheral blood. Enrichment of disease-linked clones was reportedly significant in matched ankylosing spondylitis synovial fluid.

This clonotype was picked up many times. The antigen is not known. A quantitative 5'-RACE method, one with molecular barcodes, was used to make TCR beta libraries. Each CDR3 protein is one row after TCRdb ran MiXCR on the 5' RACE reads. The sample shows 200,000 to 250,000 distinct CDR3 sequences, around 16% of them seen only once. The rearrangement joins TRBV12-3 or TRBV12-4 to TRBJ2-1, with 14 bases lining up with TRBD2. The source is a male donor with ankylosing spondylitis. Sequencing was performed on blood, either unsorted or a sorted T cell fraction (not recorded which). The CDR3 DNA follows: TGTGCCAGCAGTACCGGACTAGCGGGGGGAAGGTTCTTC. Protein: CASSTGLAGGRFF.